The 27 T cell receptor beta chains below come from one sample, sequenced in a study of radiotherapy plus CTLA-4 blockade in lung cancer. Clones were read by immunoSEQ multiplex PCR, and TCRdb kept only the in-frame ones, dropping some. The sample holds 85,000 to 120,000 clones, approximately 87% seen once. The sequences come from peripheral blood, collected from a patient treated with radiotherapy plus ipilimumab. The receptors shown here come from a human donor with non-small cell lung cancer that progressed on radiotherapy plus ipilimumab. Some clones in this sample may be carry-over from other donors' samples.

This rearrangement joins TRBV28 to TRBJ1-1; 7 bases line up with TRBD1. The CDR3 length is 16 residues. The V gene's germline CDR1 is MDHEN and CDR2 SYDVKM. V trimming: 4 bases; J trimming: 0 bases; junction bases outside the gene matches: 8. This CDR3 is CASSSGQIRMNTEAFF. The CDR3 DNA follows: TGTGCCAGCAGTTCGGGACAGATTCGCATGAACACTGAAGCTTTCTTT.

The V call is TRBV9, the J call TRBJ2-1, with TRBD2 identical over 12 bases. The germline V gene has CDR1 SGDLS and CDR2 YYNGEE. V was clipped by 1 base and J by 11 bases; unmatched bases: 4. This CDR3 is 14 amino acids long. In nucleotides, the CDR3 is TGTGCCAGCAGCGTATCTAGCGGGGGGGTCCAGCAGTTCTTC. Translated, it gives CASSVSSGGVQQFF.

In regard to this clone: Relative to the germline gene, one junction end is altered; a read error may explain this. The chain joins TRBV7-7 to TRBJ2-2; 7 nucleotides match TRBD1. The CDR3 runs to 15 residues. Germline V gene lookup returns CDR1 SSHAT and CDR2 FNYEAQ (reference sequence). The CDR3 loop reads CASSSRTGNTGELFF. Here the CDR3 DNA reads TGTGCTAGCAGCTCACGGACAGGGAACACCGGGGAGCTGTTTTTT.

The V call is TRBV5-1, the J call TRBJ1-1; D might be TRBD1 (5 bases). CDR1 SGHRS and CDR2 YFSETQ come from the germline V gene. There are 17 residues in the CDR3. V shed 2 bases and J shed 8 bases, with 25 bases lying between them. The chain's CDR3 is CASSLVRGQGVPEEAFF. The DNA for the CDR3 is TGCGCCAGCAGCTTAGTTCGTGGGCAGGGCGTCCCTGAGGAAGCTTTCTTT. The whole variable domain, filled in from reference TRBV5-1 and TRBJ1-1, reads KAGVTQTPRYLIKTRGQQVTLSCSPISGHRSVSWYQQTPGQGLQFLFEYFSETQRNKGNFPGRFSGRQFSNSRSEMNVSTLELGDSALYLCASSLVRGQGVPEEAFFGQGTRLTVV.

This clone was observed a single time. The CDR3 coding sequence is TGTGCCAGCAGCCTACAGGGACAGGCGAGTGAAGCTTTCTTT. Its protein is CASSLQGQASEAFF. The gene calls are TRBV7-9 and TRBJ1-1, with 8 bases matching TRBD1. V gave up 5 bases and J gave up 7 bases; unmatched junction bases: 9. The CDR3 length is 14 residues. From germline, CDR1 is SEHNR and CDR2 FQNEAQ (reference sequence).

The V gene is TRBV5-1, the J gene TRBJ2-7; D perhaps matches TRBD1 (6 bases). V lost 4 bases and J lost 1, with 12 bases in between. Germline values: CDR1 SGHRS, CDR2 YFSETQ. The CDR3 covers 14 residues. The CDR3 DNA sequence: TGCGCCAGCAGCGCGGACAGTTATTCCTACGAGCAGTACTTC. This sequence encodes CASSADSYSYEQYF.

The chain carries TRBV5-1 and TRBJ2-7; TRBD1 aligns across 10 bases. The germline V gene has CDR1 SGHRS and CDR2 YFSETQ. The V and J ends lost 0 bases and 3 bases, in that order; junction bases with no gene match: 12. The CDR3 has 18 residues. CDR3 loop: CASSLAGVWTGGVYEQYF. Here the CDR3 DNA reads TGCGCCAGCAGCTTGGCCGGTGTCTGGACAGGGGGAGTCTACGAGCAGTACTTC.

The CDR3 DNA follows: TGTGCCAGCAGCTTAGAGGCATACTATGGCTACACCTTC. Translated: CASSLEAYYGYTF. V and J are TRBV7-9 and TRBJ1-2; no firm D call. This CDR3 has 13 amino acids. V lost 1 base, J lost 3 bases, and 6 bases lay in between. Germline CDR1 and CDR2: SEHNR and FQNEAQ (reference sequence).

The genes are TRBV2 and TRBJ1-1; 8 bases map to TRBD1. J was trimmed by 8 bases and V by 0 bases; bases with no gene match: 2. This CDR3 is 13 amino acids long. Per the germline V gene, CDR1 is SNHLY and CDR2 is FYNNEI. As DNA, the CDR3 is TGTGCCAGCAGTGAAGCGAGGGACAGGGAAGCTTTCTTT. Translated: CASSEARDREAFF.

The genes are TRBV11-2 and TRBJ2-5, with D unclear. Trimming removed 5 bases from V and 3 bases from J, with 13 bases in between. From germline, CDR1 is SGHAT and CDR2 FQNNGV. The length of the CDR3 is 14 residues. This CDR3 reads CASSPLASKETQYF. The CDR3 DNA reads TGTGCCAGCAGCCCTCTTGCATCAAAAGAGACCCAGTACTTC.

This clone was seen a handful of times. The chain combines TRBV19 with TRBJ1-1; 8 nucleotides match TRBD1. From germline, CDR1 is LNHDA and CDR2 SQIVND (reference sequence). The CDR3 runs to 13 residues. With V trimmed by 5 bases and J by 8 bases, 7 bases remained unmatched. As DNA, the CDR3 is TGTGCCAGTAGTGCCCGGGACAGGCGGGAAGCTTTCTTT. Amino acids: CASSARDRREAFF.

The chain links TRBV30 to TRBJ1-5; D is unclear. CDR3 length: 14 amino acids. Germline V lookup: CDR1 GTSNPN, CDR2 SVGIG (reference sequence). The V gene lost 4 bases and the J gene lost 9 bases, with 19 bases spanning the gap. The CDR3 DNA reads TGTGCCTGGAAGCACAAGGGTATGGAGGGGCCCCAGCATTTT. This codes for CAWKHKGMEGPQHF.

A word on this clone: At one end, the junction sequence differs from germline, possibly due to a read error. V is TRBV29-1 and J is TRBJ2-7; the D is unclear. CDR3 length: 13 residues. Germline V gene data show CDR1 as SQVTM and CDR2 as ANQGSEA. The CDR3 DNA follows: TGCAGCGTTGATTCCGGAGTATCCTACGGGCAGTACTTC. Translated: CSVDSGVSYGQYF.

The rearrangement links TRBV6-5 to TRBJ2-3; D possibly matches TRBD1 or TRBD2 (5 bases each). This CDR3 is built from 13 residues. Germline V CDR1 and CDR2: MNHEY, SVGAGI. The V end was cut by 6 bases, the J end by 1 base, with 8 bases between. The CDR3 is CASRRGGTDTQYF. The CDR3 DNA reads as TGTGCCAGCAGGAGAGGGGGCACAGATACGCAGTATTTT.

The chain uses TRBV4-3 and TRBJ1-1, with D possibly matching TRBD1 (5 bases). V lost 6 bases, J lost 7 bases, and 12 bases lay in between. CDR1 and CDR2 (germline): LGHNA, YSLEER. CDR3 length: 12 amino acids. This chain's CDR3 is CASSRRGNEAFF. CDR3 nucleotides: TGCGCCAGCAGTCGTAGGGGAAATGAAGCTTTCTTT.

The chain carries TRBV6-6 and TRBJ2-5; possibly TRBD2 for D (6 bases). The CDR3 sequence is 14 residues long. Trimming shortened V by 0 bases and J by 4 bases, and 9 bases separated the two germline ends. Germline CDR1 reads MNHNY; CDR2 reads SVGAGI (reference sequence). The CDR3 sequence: CASSYSTRGETQYF. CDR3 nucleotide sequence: TGTGCCAGCAGTTACTCGACTAGAGGAGAGACCCAGTACTTC.

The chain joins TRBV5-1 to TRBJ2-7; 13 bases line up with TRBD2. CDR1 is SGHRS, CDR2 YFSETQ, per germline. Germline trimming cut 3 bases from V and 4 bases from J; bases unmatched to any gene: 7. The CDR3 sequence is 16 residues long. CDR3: CASSSGLAGAQYEQYF. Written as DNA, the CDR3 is TGCGCCAGCAGCTCAGGACTAGCGGGGGCCCAATACGAGCAGTACTTC.

CDR3: CASSYAGEAGGYTF. CDR3 bases: TGTGCCAGCAGTTACGCGGGCGAAGCGGGGGGCTACACCTTC. The J gene is TRBJ1-2, the V gene TRBV6-7; no reliable D call. TRBV6-7 is an ORF; its function is uncertain. The CDR3 runs to 14 residues. V was pared by 2 bases and J by 8 bases, with 15 bases between.

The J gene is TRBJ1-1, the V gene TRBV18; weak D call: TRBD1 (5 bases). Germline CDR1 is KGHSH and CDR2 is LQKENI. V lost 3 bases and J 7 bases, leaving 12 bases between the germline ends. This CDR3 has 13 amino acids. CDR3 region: CASSPPWGNEAFF. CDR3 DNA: TGTGCCAGCTCACCCCCGTGGGGGAATGAAGCTTTCTTT.

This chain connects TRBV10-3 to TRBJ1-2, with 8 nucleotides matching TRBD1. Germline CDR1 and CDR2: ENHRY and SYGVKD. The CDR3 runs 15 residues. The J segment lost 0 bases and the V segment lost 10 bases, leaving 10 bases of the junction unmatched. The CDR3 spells CATTGGTLPNYGYTF. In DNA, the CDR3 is TGTGCCACCACAGGGGGTACCTTACCTAACTATGGCTACACCTTC.

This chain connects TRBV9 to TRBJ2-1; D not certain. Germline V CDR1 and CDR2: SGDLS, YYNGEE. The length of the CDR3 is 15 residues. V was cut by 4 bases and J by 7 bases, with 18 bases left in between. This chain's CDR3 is CASSHTWSSPNEQFF. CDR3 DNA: TGTGCCAGCAGCCATACTTGGAGCAGTCCGAATGAGCAGTTCTTC.

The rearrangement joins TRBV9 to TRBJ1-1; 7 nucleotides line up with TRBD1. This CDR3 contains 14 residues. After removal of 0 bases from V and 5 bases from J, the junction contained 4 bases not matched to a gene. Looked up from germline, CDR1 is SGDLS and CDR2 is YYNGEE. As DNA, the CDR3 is TGTGCCAGCAGCGTAGAACAGGGGAGGACTGAAGCTTTCTTT. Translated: CASSVEQGRTEAFF.

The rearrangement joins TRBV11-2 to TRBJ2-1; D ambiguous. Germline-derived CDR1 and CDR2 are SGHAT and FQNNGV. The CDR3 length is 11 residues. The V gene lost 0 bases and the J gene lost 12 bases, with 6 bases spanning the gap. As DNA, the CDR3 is TGTGCCAGCAGCTTAGAAGGACCGCAGTTCTTC. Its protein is CASSLEGPQFF.

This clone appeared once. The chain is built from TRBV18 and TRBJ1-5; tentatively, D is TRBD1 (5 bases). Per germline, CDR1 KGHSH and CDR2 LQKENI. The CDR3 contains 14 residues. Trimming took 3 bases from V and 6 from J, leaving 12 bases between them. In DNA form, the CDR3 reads TGTGCCAGCTCACCTTCTGGGGGTAGTCAGCCCCAGCATTTT. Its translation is CASSPSGGSQPQHF.

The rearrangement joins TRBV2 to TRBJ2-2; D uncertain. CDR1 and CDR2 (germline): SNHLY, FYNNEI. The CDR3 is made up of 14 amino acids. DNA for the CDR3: TGTGCGGGTCTCTTTGAGCGCCTCACCGGGGAGCTGTTTTTT. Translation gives CAGLFERLTGELFF.

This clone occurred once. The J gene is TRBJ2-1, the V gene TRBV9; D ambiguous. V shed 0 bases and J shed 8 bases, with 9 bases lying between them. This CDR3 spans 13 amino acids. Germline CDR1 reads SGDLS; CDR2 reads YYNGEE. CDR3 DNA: TGTGCCAGCAGCGTAGGTCCGTTCCATGAGCAGTTCTTC. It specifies CASSVGPFHEQFF. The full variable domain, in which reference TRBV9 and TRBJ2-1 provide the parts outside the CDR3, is DSGVTQTPKHLITATGQRVTLRCSPRSGDLSVYWYQQSLDQGLQFLIQYYNGEERAKGNILERFSAQQFPDLHSELNLSSLELGDSALYFCASSVGPFHEQFFGPGTRLTVL.

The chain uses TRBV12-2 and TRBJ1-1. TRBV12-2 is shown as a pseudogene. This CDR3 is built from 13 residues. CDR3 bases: TGTGCCCGAAGGCTAGGGCTTAACACTGAAGCTTTCTTT. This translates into CARRLGLNTEAFF.